This TCR beta chain was observed in a study of blood T cell repertoires in COVID-19. On the study more broadly: Collection of acute and convalescent COVID-19 samples took place in the United States, Italy and Spain. T cells, B-cell-depleted T cells, or PBMCs supplied cDNA or gDNA.

The CDR3 has 13 amino acids. The ends lost 4 bases at V and 7 bases at J; junction bases unmatched: 6. CDR1 is WSHSY and CDR2 is SAAADI in the germline V gene. Enrollment of patients from Seattle took place during active infection, with longitudinal follow-up. The method was immunoSEQ multiplex PCR; TCRdb's version includes in-frame clones alone and lacks a portion of them. The sample lists roughly 410,000 clones, approximately 89% seen once, with approximately 2.5% in the top ten. The sequence came from a woman between 55 and 75 years old with COVID-19, enrolled during active disease. The sequencing input was peripheral blood. The chain uses TRBV10-2 and TRBJ1-1; TRBD1 matches at 7 bases. This CDR3 reads CASSARGQLEAFF. Written as DNA, the CDR3 is TGCGCCAGCAGTGCGAGGGGGCAACTTGAAGCTTTCTTT.